These 21 T cell receptor beta chains share one sample of origin, sequenced in a study of cytomegalovirus exposure and HLA in healthy donors. Primers: 60 Vbeta forward and 13 Jbeta reverse. Clones were read by immunoSEQ multiplex PCR, and TCRdb kept only the in-frame ones, dropping some. The listing records about 59,000 clones. The specimen sequenced was PBMCs. The receptors were sampled from a man younger than 45 in good health and CMV-seropositive.

A word on this clone: An end of the junction does not agree with germline; a read error may underlie this. This chain links TRBV7-2 with TRBJ2-3, with D perhaps TRBD2 (6 bases). There are 14 residues in the CDR3. Germline V gives CDR1 SGHTA, CDR2 FQGNSA. The CDR3 nucleotides are TGTGCCAGCAGACAAGGACTAAACACAGATAAGCAGTATTTT. As protein: CASRQGLNTDKQYF.

V gene TRBV9 combines with J gene TRBJ2-2; perhaps TRBD2 as D (5 bases). This CDR3 has 14 residues. Trimming removed 10 bases at V and 0 bases at J, with 13 bases between. CDR1 and CDR2 (germline): SGDLS, YYNGEE. This CDR3 is CASDGESNTGELFF. The CDR3 DNA reads TGTGCCTCCGACGGGGAATCGAACACCGGGGAGCTGTTTTTT.

V and J are TRBV6-5 and TRBJ2-1; D is ambiguous. V lost 0 bases and J lost 6, with 6 bases in between. The CDR3 loop spans 13 amino acids. Per germline, CDR1 MNHEY and CDR2 SVGAGI. CDR3 in amino acids: CASSYSSGNEQFF. DNA of the CDR3: TGTGCCAGCAGTTACTCGAGTGGCAATGAGCAGTTCTTC.

The V gene is TRBV10-1, the J gene TRBJ1-3; D is ambiguous. V shed 7 bases and J shed 0 bases, with 16 bases lying between them. The germline V gene encodes CDR1 WNHNN and CDR2 SYGVQD (reference sequence). This CDR3 has 16 amino acids. In DNA form, the CDR3 reads TGCGCCAGCACCACTAGGGCCCTAGTCTCTGGAAACACCATATATTTT. The encoded protein is CASTTRALVSGNTIYF.

CDR3 in DNA: TGTGCCAGCACGCGTCAGGCCACCAACGAGCAGTACTTC. Amino acid sequence: CASTRQATNEQYF. V gene TRBV5-6 combines with J gene TRBJ2-7; D remains unclear. The V gene lost 6 bases and the J gene lost 5 bases, with 15 bases spanning the gap. The CDR3 loop spans 13 amino acids. The germline V gene has CDR1 SGHDT and CDR2 YYEEEE.

The gene calls are TRBV2 and TRBJ1-5; 7 bases match TRBD1. Germline CDR1 reads SNHLY; CDR2 reads FYNNEI. The junction had 6 bases not matched to a gene; V was cut back by 4 bases and J by 6 bases. The CDR3 loop spans 14 amino acids. In DNA form, the CDR3 reads TGTGCCAGCAGTGGGCAGGGGGGCAGTCAGCCCCAGCATTTT. This gives the protein CASSGQGGSQPQHF.

On this clone: A read error may produce the germline difference seen at one junction end. For the CDR3, the DNA is TGTGCCAGCAGCCCCGAGGCAGGGGGAAGGGAGAACCAGTACTTC. Protein sequence: CASSPEAGGRENQYF. The chain joins TRBV7-9 to TRBJ2-5; 7 bases are a match to TRBD1. The CDR3 has 15 amino acids. Germline V lookup: CDR1 SEHNR, CDR2 FQNEAQ (reference sequence).

For the CDR3, the DNA is TGTGCCAGCAGCTCGGCGGGGGGAGATAAGAGAACCCAGTACTTC. Translation: CASSSAGGDKRTQYF. V gene TRBV7-9 combines with J gene TRBJ2-5, with TRBD2 identical over 8 bases. The V and J ends lost 4 bases and 8 bases, in that order; junction bases with no gene match: 12. CDR3 length equals 15 residues. CDR1 is SEHNR and CDR2 is FQNEAQ in the germline V gene (reference sequence).

The chain is built from TRBV5-1 and TRBJ2-3, with 8 bases matching TRBD1. Germline values: CDR1 SGHRS, CDR2 YFSETQ. V was clipped by 2 bases and J by 4 bases; unmatched bases: 6. This CDR3 contains 15 residues. The chain's CDR3 is CASSFGDRGADTQYF. CDR3 nucleotides: TGCGCCAGCAGCTTTGGAGACAGGGGTGCAGATACGCAGTATTTT.

V is TRBV7-6 and J is TRBJ1-3, with 7 bases lining up with TRBD1. Germline CDR1 and CDR2: SGHVS and FNYEAQ. Germline trimming cut 6 bases from V and 0 bases from J; bases unmatched to any gene: 8. The CDR3 has 16 residues. The CDR3 DNA reads TGTGCCAGCAGTTTAAACAGGGACAGCTCTGGAAACACCATATATTTT. This gives the protein CASSLNRDSSGNTIYF.

The gene calls are TRBV4-1 and TRBJ1-4; 10 bases match TRBD1. Per the germline V gene, CDR1 is MGHRA and CDR2 is YSYEKL. With 0 bases clipped from V and 8 bases from J, the junction kept 9 bases outside the gene matches. The CDR3 spans 17 residues. The CDR3 sequence is CASSQEGRTGGREKLFF. The CDR3 bases are TGCGCCAGCAGCCAAGAGGGGCGGACAGGGGGGAGGGAAAAACTGTTTTTT.

The rearrangement joins TRBV5-1 to TRBJ2-7; D gene ambiguous. This CDR3 region has 13 residues. CDR1 and CDR2 from the germline V gene are SGHRS and YFSETQ. The ends were cut back, 0 bases at V and 1 base at J, with 5 bases in the middle. The CDR3 bases are TGCGCCAGCAGCTTGGACAGATCCTACGAGCAGTACTTC. Translated: CASSLDRSYEQYF.

The DNA of the CDR3 is TGTGCCAGTAGGGTCAGGGGGAATGAGCAGTTCTTC. Encoded protein: CASRVRGNEQFF. The gene calls are TRBV19 and TRBJ2-1; TRBD1 agrees at 7 bases. CDR1 LNHDA and CDR2 SQIVND come from the germline V gene (reference sequence). This CDR3 comprises 12 residues. Trimming at V came to 6 bases and at J to 7 bases, leaving 3 bases not matched to a gene.

The chain recombines TRBV15 with TRBJ1-1; 10 bases map to TRBD1. Germline CDR1 reads LNHNV; CDR2 reads YYDKDF (reference sequence). V trimming: 7 bases; J trimming: 1 base; junction bases outside the gene matches: 6. The CDR3 consists of 15 residues. The CDR3 region has the DNA TGTGCCACCACCGGAGGGACAGGGGCGAACACTGAAGCTTTCTTT. Translating it yields CATTGGTGANTEAFF.

The genes are TRBV7-9 and TRBJ1-1; D remains ambiguous. The CDR3 contains 12 residues. CDR1 SEHNR and CDR2 FQNEAQ come from the germline V gene (reference sequence). Trimming removed 6 bases at V and 4 bases at J, with 9 bases between. The CDR3 loop reads CASRLTGTEAFF. The CDR3 DNA follows: TGTGCCAGCAGACTCACGGGCACTGAAGCTTTCTTT. The variable domain in full, with the rest retrieved from reference TRBV7-9 and TRBJ1-1, is DTGVSQNPRHKITKRGQNVTFRCDPISEHNRLYWYRQTLGQGPEFLTYFQNEAQLEKSRLLSDRFSAERPKGSFSTLEIQRTEQGDSAMYLCASRLTGTEAFFGQGTRLTVV.

The chain's CDR3 is CASSPGQFEQFF. The CDR3 DNA is TGCGCCAGCAGCCCCGGACAATTTGAGCAGTTCTTC. The chain combines TRBV5-1 with TRBJ2-1; tentatively, D is TRBD1 (5 bases). Germline V lookup: CDR1 SGHRS, CDR2 YFSETQ. Trimming shortened V by 4 bases and J by 9 bases, and 11 bases separated the two germline ends. This CDR3 spans 12 amino acids.

The CDR3 loop is CASSPKAVRTGANVLTF. The CDR3 DNA reads TGTGCCAGCTCACCTAAGGCAGTGAGGACTGGGGCCAACGTCCTGACTTTC. The genes are TRBV18 and TRBJ2-6; no clear D gene. Germline assignment: CDR1 KGHSH and CDR2 LQKENI. Between the trimmed V and J ends, which lost 3 bases and 2 bases, there was a span of 14 bases. The CDR3 totals 17 residues.

As DNA, the CDR3 is TGCGCCAGCAGGCAGGGACAGGGGGCCTCCTACGAGCAGTACTTC. It codes for CASRQGQGASYEQYF. The chain couples TRBV4-1 to TRBJ2-7; 12 bases fit TRBD1. CDR1 is MGHRA and CDR2 is YSYEKL in the germline V gene. Losses at the gene ends were 6 bases for V and 0 bases for J; bases not matched to a gene: 3. The CDR3 is 15 amino acids.

The chain recombines TRBV7-2 with TRBJ1-1, with a tentative D call TRBD1 (6 bases). Germline V gene sequence: CDR1 SGHTA, CDR2 FQGNSA. Trimming took 5 bases from V and 7 from J, leaving 11 bases between them. There are 12 residues in the CDR3. In nucleotides, the CDR3 is TGTGCCAGCAGCAAGAGGGGGATTGAAGCTTTCTTT. Residues: CASSKRGIEAFF.

The chain recombines TRBV28 with TRBJ2-3, with 8 bases fitting TRBD2. The trim removed 1 base at V and 3 bases at J, leaving 3 bases unmatched. CDR3 size: 15 residues. In germline, CDR1 is MDHEN, CDR2 SYDVKM. The DNA for the CDR3 is TGTGCCAGCAGTTTATTGGCGGGAGGTACAGATACGCAGTATTTT. Residues: CASSLLAGGTDTQYF.

This chain links TRBV4-1 with TRBJ1-1; D is unresolved. Germline V gene data show CDR1 as MGHRA and CDR2 as YSYEKL. The CDR3 runs to 13 residues. The V end was cut by 2 bases, the J end by 0 bases, with 4 bases between. For the CDR3, the DNA is TGCGCCAGCAGCCAACCCTTGAACACTGAAGCTTTCTTT. It yields the protein CASSQPLNTEAFF.